The clone carrying this TCR beta chain was detected only a few times. Its antigen is currently unknown. A 5'RACE template-switching step, the method used to make TCR cDNA, added a universal primer site and UMIs. One entry per CDR3 protein results from TCRdb running MiXCR on the 5' RACE reads. The profile shows 250,000 to 300,000 distinct CDR3 sequences, 13% of them singletons. The data derive from a study of T cells after yellow fever vaccination. Per the germline V gene, CDR1 is LGHDT and CDR2 is YNNKEL (reference sequence). There are 14 residues in the CDR3. Trimming took off 1 base at V and 5 bases at J, with 11 bases between the two ends. General observations from the study: Most primary-vaccination clones recurred post-booster (just under 98% CD4, roughly 91% CD8). Bulk-population clonotypes that are abundant could appear as contaminants in FACS-sorted repertoires.

This material consisted of CD4+ T cells sorted from PBMCs, taken 45 days after the yellow fever booster vaccination. The chain joins TRBV3-1 to TRBJ2-5; D ambiguous. This clonotype was obtained from a man aged 30 to 39 who received the YFV17D yellow fever vaccine. The CDR3 region has the DNA TGTGCCAGCAGCCAAGGTGTGGACGGGGAGACCCAGTACTTC. It is translated as CASSQGVDGETQYF.